The entry that follows covers one T cell receptor beta chain sequence. Antigen specificity is unknown. The data are from a study of monozygotic twins with inflammatory bowel disease. Study results and limitations: The analysis failed to separate different T cell subtypes. Discordant twins showed the same repertoire similarity as concordant twins, possibly from limited power.

This CDR3 region has 15 residues. The germline V gene encodes CDR1 SGHDN and CDR2 FVKESK. For every sample, eight separate reactions were used to make cDNA. TCRdb re-called the 5' RACE reads and shows each CDR3 protein once, DNA omitted. This specimen shows just over 300,000 distinct CDR3 sequences; the ten leading clones hold 5.6%. The sequence derives from a human donor with ulcerative colitis or Crohn's disease, or a healthy co-twin of an affected twin (not recorded which). The V gene is TRBV14, the J gene TRBJ2-3. Sequencing was performed on blood. CDR3 sequence reads: CASSQDRVGTDTQYF.